This record looks at one T cell receptor beta chain sequence and its context. Its antigen remains unknown. The record originates from a study of cytomegalovirus exposure and HLA in healthy donors. Study observations and caveats: Later analysis showed TCR association rates varying by HLA locus, highest for DRB1 and lowest for HLA-C.

It was with 60 Vbeta and 13 Jbeta primers that the PCR ran. Generated by immunoSEQ multiplex PCR, the TCRdb table keeps only in-frame clones and is missing some. The repertoire holds just over 150,000 clones, with approximately 86% as singletons. V lost 3 bases and J lost 5; bases outside the gene matches: 15. Germline V CDR1 and CDR2: GTSNPN, SVGIG (reference sequence). The length of the CDR3 is 17 residues. Input material: PBMCs. This chain uses TRBV30 with TRBJ1-2; 10 bases agree with TRBD1. The receptor comes from a woman between 18 and 29 years old in good health and CMV-seronegative. The CDR3 DNA follows: TGTGCCTGGAGGGGGGAACCGACAGGGGGCGAGGGGTATGGCTACACCTTC. Encoded protein: CAWRGEPTGGEGYGYTF.